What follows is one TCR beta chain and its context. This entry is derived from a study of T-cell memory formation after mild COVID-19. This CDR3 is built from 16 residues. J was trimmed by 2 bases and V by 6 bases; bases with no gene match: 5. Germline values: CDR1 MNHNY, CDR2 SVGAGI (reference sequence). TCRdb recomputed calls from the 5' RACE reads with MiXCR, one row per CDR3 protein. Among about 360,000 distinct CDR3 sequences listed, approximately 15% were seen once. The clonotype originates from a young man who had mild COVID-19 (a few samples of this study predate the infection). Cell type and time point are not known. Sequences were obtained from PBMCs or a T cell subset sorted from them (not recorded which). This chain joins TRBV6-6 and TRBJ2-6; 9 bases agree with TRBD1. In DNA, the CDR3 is TGTGCCAGCAGGGGGACAGGGAGGGCTGGGGCCAACGTCCTGACTTTC. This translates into CASRGTGRAGANVLTF.